This passage covers 19 T cell receptor beta chains from one sample sequenced in a study of control samples from healthy donors and cancer patients. Using immunoSEQ multiplex PCR, the repertoire was profiled, and TCRdb retains in-frame clones only, with some absent. The sample has about 120,000 clones, around 88% seen once. Sequencing input: blood. The receptor source for this set is a man aged 40-50 years in good health.

The chain is built from TRBV7-2 and TRBJ2-5; no clear D. The CDR3 has 16 amino acids. The V gene's germline CDR1 is SGHTA and CDR2 FQGNSA. The germline V and J ends were trimmed by 5 bases and 4 bases, with 20 bases remaining between them. This chain's CDR3 is CASSPRAPGAGETQYF. For the CDR3, the DNA is TGTGCCAGCAGCCCCCGGGCCCCTGGCGCTGGAGAGACCCAGTACTTC.

The J gene is TRBJ2-3, the V gene TRBV30; D assignment may be TRBD1 or TRBD2 (5 bases each). CDR1 and CDR2 (germline): GTSNPN, SVGIG (reference sequence). V was trimmed by 5 bases and J by 4 bases, leaving 10 bases between them. The CDR3 runs to 12 residues. Here the CDR3 reads CAWGTGADTQYF. The CDR3 DNA follows: TGTGCCTGGGGGACGGGTGCAGATACGCAGTATTTT.

V is TRBV5-6 and J is TRBJ1-2; 9 nucleotides line up with TRBD1. The junction had 8 bases not matched to a gene; V was cut back by 4 bases and J by 4 bases. Germline lookup yields CDR1 SGHDT and CDR2 YYEEEE. The CDR3 is 15 residues long. The CDR3 is CASSPRTGVSYGYTF. The CDR3 bases are TGTGCCAGCAGCCCCCGGACAGGGGTGAGCTATGGCTACACCTTC.

The chain couples TRBV18 to TRBJ2-1; the match to TRBD1 covers 8 bases. V shed 5 bases and J 0 bases; nucleotides not matched to a gene: 6. The CDR3 sequence is 16 residues long. The V gene's germline CDR1 is KGHSH and CDR2 LQKENI. This chain's CDR3 is CASSGRQGSSYNEQFF. Here the CDR3 DNA reads TGTGCCAGCTCAGGTAGACAGGGGAGCTCCTACAATGAGCAGTTCTTC.

The chain recombines TRBV2 with TRBJ2-1; 11 nucleotides line up with TRBD2. With 3 bases clipped from V and 7 bases from J, the junction kept 5 bases outside the gene matches. Germline lookup yields CDR1 SNHLY and CDR2 FYNNEI. The CDR3 totals 15 residues. The chain's CDR3 is CASSDLAGGFNEQFF. The CDR3 region has the DNA TGTGCCAGCAGTGACTTAGCGGGGGGGTTTAATGAGCAGTTCTTC.

The V call is TRBV29-1, the J call TRBJ2-1, with D possibly matching TRBD1 (7 bases). Deletions cut 6 bases from V and 4 bases from J, with 16 bases between. The CDR3 covers 14 residues. The germline V gene has CDR1 SQVTM and CDR2 ANQGSEA. The CDR3 DNA is TGCAGCGTGTCGCAGGGGGGCTCTTACAATGAGCAGTTCTTC. Translating it yields CSVSQGGSYNEQFF.

The chain employs TRBV5-1 and TRBJ1-5; 8 nucleotides align to TRBD1. V was clipped by 4 bases and J by 4 bases; unmatched bases: 4. The germline V gene has CDR1 SGHRS and CDR2 YFSETQ. This CDR3 contains 14 residues. In DNA, the CDR3 is TGCGCCAGCAGCCCCGGGGACAGGAATCAGCCCCAGCATTTT. Residues: CASSPGDRNQPQHF.

The V gene is TRBV23-1, the J gene TRBJ1-5; possibly TRBD1 for D (5 bases). TRBV23-1 is assigned to the ORF class and has an uncertain function. The CDR3 is 13 amino acids. V was shortened by 6 bases and J by 6 bases, with 12 bases between the two germline ends. Here the CDR3 reads CASRLGGLQPQHF. Here the CDR3 DNA reads TGCGCCAGCAGGCTTGGGGGTCTTCAGCCCCAGCATTTT.

The chain uses TRBV7-3 and TRBJ2-1; tentatively, D is TRBD1 or TRBD2 (6 bases each). The germline V gene encodes CDR1 SGHTA and CDR2 FQGTGA. V was clipped by 6 bases and J by 7 bases, with 16 bases between them. The CDR3 has 14 residues. CDR3 nucleotide sequence: TGTGCCAGCAGGGCCGGGGGCACGAGTAATGAGCAGTTCTTC. This codes for CASRAGGTSNEQFF.

The CDR3, as DNA: TGTGCCACCATTGACAGGGGGCGTTGGGGGTATGGCTACACCTTC. Translated, it gives CATIDRGRWGYGYTF. The chain joins TRBV24-1 to TRBJ1-2; 10 nucleotides match TRBD1. Germline lookup yields CDR1 KGHDR and CDR2 SFDVKD. The CDR3 is 15 residues long. Unmatched junction bases numbered 10, after V lost 8 bases and J lost 5 bases.

This clone was recorded only once. The J gene is TRBJ2-3, the V gene TRBV5-6, with D uncertain. Germline V gives CDR1 SGHDT, CDR2 YYEEEE. CDR3 size: 14 residues. V dropped 4 bases and J dropped 3 bases, with 12 bases sitting between them. The CDR3 DNA reads as TGTGCCAGCAGCGCCCGACTCAGGACAGATACGCAGTATTTT. Translation gives CASSARLRTDTQYF.

V gene TRBV5-1 combines with J gene TRBJ2-3; 9 nucleotides match TRBD1. CDR1 SGHRS and CDR2 YFSETQ come from the germline V gene. This CDR3 spans 15 amino acids. V lost 7 bases and J lost 3; bases outside the gene matches: 9. CDR3 sequence (DNA): TGCGCCAGCGGGGCCGGGACAGGGAGTACAGATACGCAGTATTTT. The encoded protein is CASGAGTGSTDTQYF.

V is TRBV5-4 and J is TRBJ2-7; the D gene could be TRBD1 or TRBD2 (7 bases each). The CDR3 is made up of 15 amino acids. Looked up from germline, CDR1 is SGHNT and CDR2 is YYREEE (reference sequence). The ends were cut back, 3 bases at V and 0 bases at J, with 13 bases in the middle. DNA for the CDR3: TGTGCCAGCAGCTGGGGGGGACAGCCCTCCTACGAGCAGTACTTC. Translating gives CASSWGGQPSYEQYF. Drawing the rest from reference TRBV5-4 and TRBJ2-7, the complete variable domain is ETGVTQSPTHLIKTRGQQVTLRCSSQSGHNTVSWYQQALGQGPQFIFQYYREEENGRGNFPPRFSGLQFPNYSSELNVNALELDDSALYLCASSWGGQPSYEQYFGPGTRLTVT.

The chain has TRBV29-1 and TRBJ1-1, with D possibly matching TRBD1 (5 bases). This CDR3 contains 11 residues. The germline V and J ends were trimmed by 7 bases and 10 bases, with 16 bases remaining between them. CDR1 and CDR2 (germline): SQVTM, ANQGSEA. In nucleotides, the CDR3 is TGCAGCGCTCTCGGGGCCGAGGGAGCTTTCTTT. Translated: CSALGAEGAFF.

The rearrangement uses TRBV30 and TRBJ2-7; TRBD1 matches 8 bases. Germline CDR1 is GTSNPN and CDR2 is SVGIG (reference sequence). This CDR3 has 13 amino acids. V shed 3 bases, J shed 0 bases, and the junction held 1 base outside the gene matches. The DNA for the CDR3 is TGTGCCTGGAGCCAGGGGGCCTCCTACGAGCAGTACTTC. Encoded protein: CAWSQGASYEQYF.

The chain has TRBV18 and TRBJ1-3, with 7 bases matching TRBD1. The CDR3 is made up of 16 amino acids. The ends lost 3 bases at V and 2 bases at J; junction bases unmatched: 7. Germline assignment: CDR1 KGHSH and CDR2 LQKENI. The CDR3 here is CASSPLGQVTGNTIYF. The CDR3 coding sequence is TGTGCCAGCTCACCGCTCGGACAGGTGACTGGAAACACCATATATTTT. The whole variable domain, filled in from reference TRBV18 and TRBJ1-3, reads NAGVMQNPRHLVRRRGQEARLRCSPMKGHSHVYWYRQLPEEGLKFMVYLQKENIIDESGMPKERFSAEFPKEGPSILRIQQVVRGDSAAYFCASSPLGQVTGNTIYFGEGSWLTVV.

This clone was observed a single time. The genes are TRBV7-6 and TRBJ1-3, with unresolved D. V was shortened by 1 base and J by 0 bases, with 1 base between the two germline ends. The CDR3 runs to 13 residues. In germline, CDR1 is SGHVS, CDR2 FNYEAQ. The CDR3 nucleotides read TGTGCCAGCAGCTTAGGCTCTGGAAACACCATATATTTT. This sequence encodes CASSLGSGNTIYF.

This clone was detected only once. CDR3 loop: CASSIGGQSTEAFF. The CDR3, as DNA: TGTGCCAGTAGTATAGGGGGGCAGAGCACTGAAGCTTTCTTT. The chain uses TRBV19 and TRBJ1-1; TRBD1 is a possible D gene (6 bases). V dropped 1 base and J dropped 4 bases, with 10 bases sitting between them. Germline CDR1 reads LNHDA; CDR2 reads SQIVND (reference sequence). CDR3 length equals 14 residues. Combining the CDR3 with reference TRBV19 and TRBJ1-1 gives the whole variable domain DGGITQSPKYLFRKEGQNVTLSCEQNLNHDAMYWYRQDPGQGLRLIYYSQIVNDFQKGDIAEGYSVSREKKESFPLTVTSAQKNPTAFYLCASSIGGQSTEAFFGQGTRLTVV.

This clone has a handful of counts. The J gene is TRBJ1-5, the V gene TRBV7-6; possible D gene TRBD1, 5 bases. The V gene's germline CDR1 is SGHVS and CDR2 FNYEAQ. CDR3 length: 16 amino acids. V lost 2 bases and J lost 0, with 11 bases in between. The CDR3 sequence: CASSLMSGVSNQPQHF. CDR3 DNA: TGTGCCAGCAGCTTAATGTCGGGGGTTAGCAATCAGCCCCAGCATTTT.